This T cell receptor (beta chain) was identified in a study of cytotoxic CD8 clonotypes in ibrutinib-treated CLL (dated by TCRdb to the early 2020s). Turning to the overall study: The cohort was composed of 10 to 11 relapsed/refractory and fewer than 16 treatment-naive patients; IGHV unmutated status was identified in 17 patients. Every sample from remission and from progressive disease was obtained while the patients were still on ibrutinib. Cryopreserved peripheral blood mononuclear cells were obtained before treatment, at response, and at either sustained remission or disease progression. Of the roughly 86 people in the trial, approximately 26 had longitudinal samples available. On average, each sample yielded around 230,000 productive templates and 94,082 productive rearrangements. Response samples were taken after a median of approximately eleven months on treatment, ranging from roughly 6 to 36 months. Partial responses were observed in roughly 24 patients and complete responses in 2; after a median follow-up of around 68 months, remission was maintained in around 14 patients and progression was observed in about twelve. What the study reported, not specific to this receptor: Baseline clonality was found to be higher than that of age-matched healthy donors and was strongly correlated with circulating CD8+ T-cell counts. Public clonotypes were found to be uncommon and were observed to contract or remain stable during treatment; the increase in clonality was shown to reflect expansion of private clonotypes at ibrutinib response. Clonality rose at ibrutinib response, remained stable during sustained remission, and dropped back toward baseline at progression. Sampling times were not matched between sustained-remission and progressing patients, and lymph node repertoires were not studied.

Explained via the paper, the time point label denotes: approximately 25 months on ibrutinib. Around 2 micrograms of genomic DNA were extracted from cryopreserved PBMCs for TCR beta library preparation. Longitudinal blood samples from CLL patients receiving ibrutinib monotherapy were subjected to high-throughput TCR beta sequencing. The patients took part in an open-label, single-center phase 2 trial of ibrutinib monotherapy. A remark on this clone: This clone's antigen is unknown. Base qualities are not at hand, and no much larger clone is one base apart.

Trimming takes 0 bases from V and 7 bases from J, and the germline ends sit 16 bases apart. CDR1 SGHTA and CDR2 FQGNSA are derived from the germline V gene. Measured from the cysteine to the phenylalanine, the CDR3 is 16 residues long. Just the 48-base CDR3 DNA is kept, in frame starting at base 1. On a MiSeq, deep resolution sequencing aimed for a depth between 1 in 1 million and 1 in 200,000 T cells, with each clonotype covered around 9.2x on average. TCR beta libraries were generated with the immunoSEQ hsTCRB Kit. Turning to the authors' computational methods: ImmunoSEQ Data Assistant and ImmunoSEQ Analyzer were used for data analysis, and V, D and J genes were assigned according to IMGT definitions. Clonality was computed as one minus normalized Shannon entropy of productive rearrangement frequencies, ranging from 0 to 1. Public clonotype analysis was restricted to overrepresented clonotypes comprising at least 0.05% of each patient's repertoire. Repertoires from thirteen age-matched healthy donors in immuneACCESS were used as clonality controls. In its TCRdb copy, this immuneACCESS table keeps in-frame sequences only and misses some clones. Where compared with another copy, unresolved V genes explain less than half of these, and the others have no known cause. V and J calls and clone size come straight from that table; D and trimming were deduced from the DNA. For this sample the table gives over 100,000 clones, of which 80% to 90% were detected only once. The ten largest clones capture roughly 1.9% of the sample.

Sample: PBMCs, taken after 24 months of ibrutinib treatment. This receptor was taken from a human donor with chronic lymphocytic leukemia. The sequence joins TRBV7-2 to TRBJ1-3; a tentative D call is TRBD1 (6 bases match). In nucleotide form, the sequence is TGTGCCAGCAGCTTAGCGACAGGCCGGACCGGGAACACCATATATTTT. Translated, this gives CASSLATGRTGNTIYF. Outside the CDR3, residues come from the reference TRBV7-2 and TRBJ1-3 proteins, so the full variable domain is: GAGVSQSPSNKVTEKGKDVELRCDPISGHTALYWYRQSLGQGLEFLIYFQGNSAPDKSGLPSDRFSAERTGGSVSTLTIQRTQQEDSAVYLCASSLATGRTGNTIYFGEGSWLTVV.